These 7 T cell receptor beta chains came from one sample sequenced in a study of T cells in Graves' hyperthyroidism and ophthalmopathy (dated by TCRdb to between 2018 and 2021). Preparation of the library involved multiplex PCR. Sequenced using an Illumina HiSeq 2000. The TCR beta CDR3 regions were amplified from the RNA transcripts. The TCR CDR3 was subjected to a first round of RT-PCR using the HTBI primer set and the Qiagen OneStep RT-PCR kit. Using fastp at Q25 and MiXCR, TCRdb reprocessed the public reads and kept productive beta chains. Every distinct CDR3 protein forms one entry, paired with its most common genes and DNA. This sample is represented by 610,000 or so distinct CDR3 sequences; 40% to 55% of them were singletons. The ten biggest clones cover roughly 7.7% of the sample. The material sequenced was peripheral blood or thyroid tissue (not recorded which). The origin of the receptors is a young woman with Graves' hyperthyroidism.

This clonotype has at least ten counts. The chain couples TRBV3-1 to TRBJ1-2; D ambiguous. The CDR3 length is 15 residues. The V end lost 0 bases, the J end lost 2 bases, and 10 bases lay between the germline ends. Looked up from germline, CDR1 is LGHDT and CDR2 is YNNKEL (reference sequence). In DNA form, the CDR3 reads TGTGCCAGCAGCCAAGATATAGACGCGAACTATGGCTACACCTTC. It yields the protein CASSQDIDANYGYTF.

V and J are TRBV2 and TRBJ2-1, with a weak D call TRBD2 (5 bases). The CDR3 has 12 residues. Germline V gives CDR1 SNHLY, CDR2 FYNNEI. V shed 5 bases and J shed 10 bases, with 12 bases lying between them. The CDR3 coding sequence is TGTGCCAGCAGTAGGGTGCTAGCAGAGCAGTTCTTC. Translated, it gives CASSRVLAEQFF.

This clonotype has at least ten counts. The chain uses TRBV11-2 and TRBJ2-7; either TRBD1 or TRBD2 may fit D (6 bases each). Germline lookup yields CDR1 SGHAT and CDR2 FQNNGV. There are 14 residues in the CDR3. Deletions cut 4 bases from V and 4 bases from J, with 14 bases between. The DNA of the CDR3 is TGTGCCAGCAGCTCAGGGGCGGGGTCTTACGAGCAGTACTTC. The encoded protein is CASSSGAGSYEQYF. Variable domain in full (rest from reference TRBV11-2 and TRBJ2-7): EAGVAQSPRYKIIEKRQSVAFWCNPISGHATLYWYQQILGQGPKLLIQFQNNGVVDDSQLPKDRFSAERLKGVDSTLKIQPAKLEDSAVYLCASSSGAGSYEQYFGPGTRLTVT.

This CDR3 reads CASSSFTGVIGDYGYTF. CDR3 in DNA: TGTGCCAGCAGCTCATTCACAGGGGTAATCGGGGACTATGGCTACACCTTC. The V and J genes are TRBV7-9 and TRBJ1-2, with TRBD1 matching over 7 bases. This CDR3 comprises 17 residues. V was clipped by 4 bases and J by 3 bases; unmatched bases: 14. Germline V gene sequence: CDR1 SEHNR, CDR2 FQNEAQ (reference sequence).

The chain has TRBV10-3 and TRBJ1-2; a possible D gene is TRBD1 (6 bases). This CDR3 is built from 13 residues. Germline assignment: CDR1 ENHRY and CDR2 SYGVKD. The V end lost 6 bases, the J end lost 5 bases, and 13 bases lay between the germline ends. In nucleotides, the CDR3 is TGTGCCATCAGCGACCAGGGGCAGTATGGCTACACCTTC. Amino acid sequence: CAISDQGQYGYTF.

This sequence joins TRBV7-6 and TRBJ2-1; perhaps TRBD2 as D (7 bases). Germline V gives CDR1 SGHVS, CDR2 FNYEAQ. The CDR3 loop spans 13 amino acids. V shed 3 bases and J shed 12 bases, with 15 bases lying between them. CDR3 in amino acids: CASSLGTGRAQFF. As DNA, the CDR3 is TGTGCCAGCAGCTTGGGCACAGGGAGGGCGCAGTTCTTC.

A word on this clonotype: An end of the junction does not agree with germline; a read error may underlie this. This chain connects TRBV4-1 to TRBJ2-5; D not resolved. The CDR3 is made up of 14 amino acids. Germline CDR1 and CDR2: MGHRA and YSYEKL. Written as DNA, the CDR3 is TGCGTCAGCAGCCAAGTATTGAGTTTGGAGACCCAGTACTTC. Its protein product is CVSSQVLSLETQYF.